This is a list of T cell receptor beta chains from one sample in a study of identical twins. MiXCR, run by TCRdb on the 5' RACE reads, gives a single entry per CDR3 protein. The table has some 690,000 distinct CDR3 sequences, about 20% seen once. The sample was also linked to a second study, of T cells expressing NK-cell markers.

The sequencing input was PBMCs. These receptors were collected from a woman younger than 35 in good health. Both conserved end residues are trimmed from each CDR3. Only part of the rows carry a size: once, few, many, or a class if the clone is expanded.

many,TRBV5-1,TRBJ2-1,ASSLDSRYNEQF
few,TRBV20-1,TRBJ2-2,SAPTGGADGGELF
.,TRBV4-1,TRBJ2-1,ASRQGAEQF
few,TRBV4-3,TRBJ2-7,ASSQNGGEQY
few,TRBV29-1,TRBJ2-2,SVRFSANTGELF
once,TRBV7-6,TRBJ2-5,ASSLRLRLRETQY
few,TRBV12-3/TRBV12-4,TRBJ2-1,ASILGPLEFDEQF
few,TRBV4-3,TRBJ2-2,ASGEVRASVNTGELF
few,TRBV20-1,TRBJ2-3,SARDLGLAGGADTQY
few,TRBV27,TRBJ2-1,ASRLPSGHNEQF
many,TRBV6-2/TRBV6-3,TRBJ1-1,ASARGQTEAF
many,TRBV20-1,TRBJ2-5,SARDRLRIETQY
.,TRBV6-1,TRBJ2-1,ASFTGFSYNEQF
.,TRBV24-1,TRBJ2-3,ATSRDGFTDTQY
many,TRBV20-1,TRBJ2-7,SAADSGVSYEQY
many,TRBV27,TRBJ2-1,ASSVRGGYLPTEQF
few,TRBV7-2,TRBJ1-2,ASSFWRYGYT
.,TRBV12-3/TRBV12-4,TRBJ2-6,ASQGSSGANVLT
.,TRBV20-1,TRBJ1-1,SAPLSHTEAF
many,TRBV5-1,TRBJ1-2,ASSSQPDKVPHGYT
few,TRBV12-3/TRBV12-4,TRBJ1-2,ASFPKGAYGYT
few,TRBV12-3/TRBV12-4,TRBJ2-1,ASSSGVIYNEQF
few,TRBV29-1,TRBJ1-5,SVSENSNQPQH
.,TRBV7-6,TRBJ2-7,ASSLEARGYEQY
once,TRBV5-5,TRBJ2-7,ASRPGQDVGEQY
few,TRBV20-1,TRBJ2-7,SARGVQHYEQY
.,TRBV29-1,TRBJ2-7,SAGLNSYEQY
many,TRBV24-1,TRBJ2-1,ATSDLRTRAGAYNEQF
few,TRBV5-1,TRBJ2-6,ASSLFQRAGANVLT
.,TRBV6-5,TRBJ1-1,ASSSGGVNTEAF
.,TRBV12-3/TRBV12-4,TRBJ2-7,ASTTSGATYEQY
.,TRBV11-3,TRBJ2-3,ASSSLPDTQY
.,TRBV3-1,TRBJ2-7,ASSRDSGNENEQY
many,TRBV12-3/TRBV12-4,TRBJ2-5,ASRNHGRPLETQY